The T cell receptor (beta chain) under discussion was sequenced for a study of neurological immune-mediated disorders. MiXCR was run by TCRdb on the 5' RACE reads, yielding one entry per CDR3 protein. The top ten hold approximately 6.7% of the sample, which has fewer than 35,000 distinct CDR3 sequences, around 3.4% seen once. In its sample, this clonotype was seen many times. Trimming took 1 base from V and 3 from J, leaving 9 bases between them. This CDR3 spans 14 amino acids. Germline CDR1 MNHEY, CDR2 SVGEGT. The chain has TRBV6-2 or TRBV6-3 and TRBJ2-5; D call uncertain. The clonotype was recovered from a woman aged 30 to 39 with multiple sclerosis. Input material: PBMCs. The CDR3 DNA sequence: TGTGCCAGCAGTTACTTTTACTCAGAAGAGACCCAGTACTTC. This encodes CASSYFYSEETQYF.